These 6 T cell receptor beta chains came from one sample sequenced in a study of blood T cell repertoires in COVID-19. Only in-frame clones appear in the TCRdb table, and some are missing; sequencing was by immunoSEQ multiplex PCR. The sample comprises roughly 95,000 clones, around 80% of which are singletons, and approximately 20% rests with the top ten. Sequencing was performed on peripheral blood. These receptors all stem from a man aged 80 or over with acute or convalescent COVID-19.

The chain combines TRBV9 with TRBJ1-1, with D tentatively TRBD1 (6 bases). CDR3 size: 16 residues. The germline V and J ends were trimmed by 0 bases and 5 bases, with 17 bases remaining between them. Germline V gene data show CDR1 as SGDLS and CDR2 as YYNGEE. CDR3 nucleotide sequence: TGTGCCAGCAGCGTAGCCAGGGGAGCACCGGGAACTGAAGCTTTCTTT. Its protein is CASSVARGAPGTEAFF.

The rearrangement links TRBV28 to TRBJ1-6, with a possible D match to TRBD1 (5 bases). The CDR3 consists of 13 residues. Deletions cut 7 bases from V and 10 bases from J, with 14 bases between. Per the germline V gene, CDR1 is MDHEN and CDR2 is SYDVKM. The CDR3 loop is CASTEWGDSPLHF. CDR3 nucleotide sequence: TGTGCCAGCACAGAGTGGGGGGACTCACCCCTCCACTTT.

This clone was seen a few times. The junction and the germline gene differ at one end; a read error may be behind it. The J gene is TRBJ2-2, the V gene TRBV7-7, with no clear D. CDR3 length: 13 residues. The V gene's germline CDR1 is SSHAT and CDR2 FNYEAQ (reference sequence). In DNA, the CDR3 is TGTGCTAGCAGCTTAAGAGAGACCGGGGAGCTGTTTTTT. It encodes CASSLRETGELFF.

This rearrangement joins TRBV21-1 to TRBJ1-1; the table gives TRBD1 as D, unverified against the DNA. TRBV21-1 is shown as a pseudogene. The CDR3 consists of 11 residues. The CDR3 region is CASSAQPEAFF. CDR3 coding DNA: TGTGCCAGCAGCGCACAGCCTGAAGCTTTCTTT.

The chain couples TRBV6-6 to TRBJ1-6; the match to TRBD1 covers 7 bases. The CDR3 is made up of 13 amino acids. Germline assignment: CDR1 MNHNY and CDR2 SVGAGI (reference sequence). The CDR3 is CATDRDYNSPLHF. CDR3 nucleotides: TGTGCGACAGACAGGGACTATAATTCACCCCTCCACTTT.

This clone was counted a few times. CDR3 sequence reads: CASSQTGTGNYEQYF. The CDR3 DNA follows: TGTGCCAGCTCTCAAACCGGGACAGGGAATTACGAGCAGTACTTC. The rearrangement joins TRBV18 to TRBJ2-7, with TRBD1 matching 9 bases. Unmatched junction bases numbered 10, after V lost 6 bases and J lost 4 bases. This CDR3 spans 15 amino acids. From germline, CDR1 is KGHSH and CDR2 LQKENI. Using reference TRBV18 and TRBJ2-7 for the parts outside the CDR3, the full variable domain is NAGVMQNPRHLVRRRGQEARLRCSPMKGHSHVYWYRQLPEEGLKFMVYLQKENIIDESGMPKERFSAEFPKEGPSILRIQQVVRGDSAAYFCASSQTGTGNYEQYFGPGTRLTVT.